This T cell receptor beta chain was recorded in a study of blood T cell repertoires in COVID-19. Study background: PBMCs, B-cell-depleted T cells, or T cells provided the cDNA or gDNA that made up the material.

Germline CDR1 is GTSNPN and CDR2 is SVGIG (reference sequence). The CDR3 covers 13 residues. With 2 bases removed from V and 2 bases from J, the gap between germline ends came to 8 bases. Per the authors' pipeline: Amplification of reference gene primers provided the estimated nucleated cell counts. Data came from immunoSEQ multiplex PCR; TCRdb stores just in-frame clones and leaves some out. Clonal size and the V and J genes are those of that table, whereas D and trimming came from the DNA. The data contain roughly 500,000 clones, 70% to 90% of them singletons. Sequenced sample: peripheral blood. This sequence joins TRBV30 and TRBJ2-3; D is ambiguous. This sequence was found in a human donor in a cohort sampled during active COVID-19. CDR3 sequence reads: CAWSNGVTDTQYF. The CDR3 DNA reads TGTGCCTGGAGTAACGGTGTCACAGATACGCAGTATTTT.